This T cell receptor beta chain emerged from a study of vaccination effects on CD4 cells after COVID-19. As for the study in general: Post-vaccine samples followed the second dose by a median of 72 days.

Clones were read by immunoSEQ multiplex PCR, and TCRdb kept only the in-frame ones, dropping some. Among tens of thousands of clones listed, roughly three quarters were seen once. Germline assignment: CDR1 MNHEY and CDR2 SVGAGI. After removal of 2 bases from V and 3 bases from J, the junction contained 2 bases not matched to a gene. The CDR3 has 15 amino acids. With respect to this clone: Its cognate antigen is unknown.

ViraFEST expansion of antigen-specific CD4+ T cells with viral peptide pools preceded sequencing. Researchers isolated CD4+ T cells once less than twelve days of culture had elapsed. Of the BNT162b2 and mRNA-1273 vaccines, participants received two doses of one or the other. The chain carries TRBV6-5 and TRBJ1-5, with 9 bases identical to TRBD1. The source was CD4+ T cells from PBMCs cultured with HCoV-OC43 spike peptides, collected after COVID-19 vaccination. Stated subset: HCoV-OC43 spike overlapping peptide pool stimulation. The sequence was collected from a human donor who received a COVID-19 vaccine. The CDR3 spells CASSYGTGNNQPQHF. The CDR3 coding sequence is TGTGCCAGCAGTTACGGGACAGGGAACAATCAGCCCCAGCATTTT.